The 25 T cell receptor beta chains in this list originate from one sample, sequenced in a study of cytomegalovirus exposure and HLA in healthy donors. Repertoires were generated with immunoSEQ multiplex PCR, while TCRdb's copy carries only in-frame clones and drops some. The sample lists about 74,000 clones, roughly 94% seen once, with about 1.9% in the top ten. The sample was PBMCs. Receptor source: a woman aged 18-35 years in good health and CMV-seropositive.

This CDR3 is CASSLAEGGYNEQFF. The CDR3, as DNA: TGTGCCAGCAGCTTAGCGGAGGGAGGTTACAATGAGCAGTTCTTC. The genes are TRBV7-9 and TRBJ2-1; perhaps TRBD2 as D (6 bases). This CDR3 region has 15 residues. Germline V gene sequence: CDR1 SEHNR, CDR2 FQNEAQ (reference sequence). The germline V and J ends were trimmed by 0 bases and 4 bases, with 10 bases remaining between them.

The genes are TRBV7-2 and TRBJ2-1; 7 positions match TRBD2. The CDR3 is 14 residues long. V lost 8 bases, J lost 9 bases, and 13 bases stayed unmatched. Germline assignment: CDR1 SGHTA and CDR2 FQGNSA. This chain's CDR3 is CASGLSGTAREQFF. The CDR3 coding sequence is TGTGCCAGCGGTCTCAGCGGGACTGCTCGTGAGCAGTTCTTC.

The rearrangement links TRBV9 to TRBJ2-4, with 8 bases that match TRBD1. The CDR3 spans 15 residues. V trimming: 1 base; J trimming: 8 bases; junction bases outside the gene matches: 8. The germline gives CDR1 SGDLS, CDR2 YYNGEE. The CDR3 loop reads CASSVYSDRGDIQYF. The CDR3 DNA is TGTGCCAGCAGCGTATACTCTGACAGGGGAGACATTCAGTACTTC. The full variable domain, completed using reference TRBV9 and TRBJ2-4, is DSGVTQTPKHLITATGQRVTLRCSPRSGDLSVYWYQQSLDQGLQFLIQYYNGEERAKGNILERFSAQQFPDLHSELNLSSLELGDSALYFCASSVYSDRGDIQYFGAGTRLSVL.

The chain has TRBV4-3 and TRBJ2-1, with TRBD2 matching over 9 bases. The germline CDR1 and CDR2 sequences are LGHNA and YSLEER. This CDR3 is built from 16 residues. The V segment lost 0 bases and the J segment 7 bases; nucleotides outside the gene matches: 7. The CDR3 reads CASSQDSSGGTNEQFF. The CDR3 nucleotides are TGCGCCAGCAGCCAAGACTCCAGCGGGGGGACTAATGAGCAGTTCTTC.

The gene calls are TRBV7-9 and TRBJ2-1, with 8 bases aligning to TRBD1. The CDR3 length is 16 residues. Germline CDR1 SEHNR, CDR2 FQNEAQ (reference sequence). V lost 5 bases, J lost 4 bases, and 10 bases stayed unmatched. The CDR3: CASSDWDRHPYNEQFF. CDR3 coding DNA: TGTGCCAGCAGCGACTGGGACAGGCACCCTTACAATGAGCAGTTCTTC.

V usage is TRBV12-5 and J usage is TRBJ2-3; D remains ambiguous. The germline V gene has CDR1 LGHNT and CDR2 FRNRAP. The CDR3 consists of 16 residues. The V and J ends lost 5 bases and 4 bases respectively, with 19 bases between them. CDR3 in amino acids: CASGATLKAAADTQYF. DNA of the CDR3: TGTGCTAGTGGTGCGACCCTTAAGGCGGCCGCAGATACGCAGTATTTT.

This clone was observed many times. V is TRBV6-5 and J is TRBJ2-3; D is undetermined. There are 15 residues in the CDR3. Trimming shortened V by 0 bases and J by 1 base, and 8 bases separated the two germline ends. Germline CDR1 is MNHEY and CDR2 is SVGAGI. The CDR3 DNA reads as TGTGCCAGCAGTTACTCGAGCAGCGGCACAGATACGCAGTATTTT. Translated, it gives CASSYSSSGTDTQYF.

The chain carries TRBV6-6 and TRBJ1-2, with TRBD1 identical over 7 bases. The junction had 5 bases not matched to a gene; V was cut back by 5 bases and J by 5 bases. Germline CDR1 reads MNHNY; CDR2 reads SVGAGI (reference sequence). CDR3 length: 13 amino acids. CDR3 amino acids: CASSDTGDYGYTF. The CDR3, as DNA: TGTGCCAGCAGTGATACAGGGGATTATGGCTACACCTTC.

The chain links TRBV5-4 to TRBJ2-2; 11 positions match TRBD2. The CDR3 is 18 residues long. The V segment lost 3 bases and the J segment 4 bases; nucleotides outside the gene matches: 11. The germline gives CDR1 SGHNT, CDR2 YYREEE (reference sequence). In nucleotides, the CDR3 is TGTGCCAGCAGCTCCGGACAGACTAGCGGGATAGTCACCGGGGAGCTGTTTTTT. This encodes CASSSGQTSGIVTGELFF.

V gene TRBV6-6 combines with J gene TRBJ1-5; D possibly corresponds to TRBD1 (6 bases). Trimming took 9 bases from V and 4 from J, leaving 10 bases between them. The CDR3 totals 12 residues. Per the germline V gene, CDR1 is MNHNY and CDR2 is SVGAGI (reference sequence). DNA of the CDR3: TGTGCCAGTACCACAGGGAATCAGCCCCAGCATTTT. Its translation is CASTTGNQPQHF.

The chain is built from TRBV27 and TRBJ2-3; 7 bases agree with TRBD1. The CDR3 is made up of 17 amino acids. Germline values: CDR1 MNHEY, CDR2 SMNVEV (reference sequence). V shed 3 bases, J shed 0 bases, and the junction held 9 bases outside the gene matches. The CDR3 DNA follows: TGTGCCAGCAGTTTTATCCGACAGGGTCCTAGCACAGATACGCAGTATTTT. It yields the protein CASSFIRQGPSTDTQYF.

This clone was counted a single time. The V call is TRBV5-1, the J call TRBJ2-1; TRBD2 matches 9 bases. The germline CDR1 and CDR2 sequences are SGHRS and YFSETQ. Trimming cost V 3 bases and J 6 bases; bases outside gene matches: 7. The CDR3 is 15 amino acids. DNA of the CDR3: TGCGCCAGCAGCTCTCTAGCGGGGAGGAGCAATGAGCAGTTCTTC. Encoded protein: CASSSLAGRSNEQFF.

V is TRBV10-2 and J is TRBJ1-4; 8 positions match TRBD1. CDR3 length: 16 residues. The germline V gene encodes CDR1 WSHSY and CDR2 SAAADI. The trim removed 3 bases at V and 8 bases at J, leaving 11 bases unmatched. For the CDR3, the DNA is TGCGCCAGCAGTGATATTCCTCGGACAGGGCACGAAAAACTGTTTTTT. Translation: CASSDIPRTGHEKLFF.

This clone appeared once. The V and J genes are TRBV27 and TRBJ1-5; D is possibly TRBD1 (6 bases). Germline lookup yields CDR1 MNHEY and CDR2 SMNVEV (reference sequence). This CDR3 contains 14 residues. Trimming removed 6 bases from V and 0 bases from J, with 9 bases in between. DNA for the CDR3: TGTGCCAGCAGAAGGGGGAGTAGCAATCAGCCCCAGCATTTT. It specifies CASRRGSSNQPQHF.

The V and J genes are TRBV25-1 and TRBJ2-2, with a weak D call TRBD1 (6 bases). Trimming pared 2 bases from V and 5 bases from J, leaving 9 bases between. Germline V gene lookup returns CDR1 MGHDK and CDR2 SYGVNS. The CDR3 totals 14 residues. The chain's CDR3 is CASSEIGGTGELFF. For the CDR3, the DNA is TGTGCCAGCAGTGAAATAGGGGGAACCGGGGAGCTGTTTTTT. Supplemented by reference TRBV25-1 and TRBJ2-2, the full variable domain reads EADIYQTPRYLVIGTGKKITLECSQTMGHDKMYWYQQDPGMELHLIHYSYGVNSTEKGDLSSESTVSRIRTEHFPLTLESARPSHTSQYLCASSEIGGTGELFFGEGSRLTVL.

The chain has TRBV20-1 and TRBJ2-7; D perhaps matches TRBD1 (5 bases). Germline-derived CDR1 and CDR2 are DFQATT and SNEGSKA (reference sequence). The CDR3 covers 11 residues. The V and J ends lost 4 bases and 4 bases respectively, with 8 bases between them. In DNA form, the CDR3 reads TGCAGTGCTATGGGGCAATACGAGCAGTACTTC. It translates to CSAMGQYEQYF.

V and J are TRBV13 and TRBJ1-3; D is ambiguous. The V and J ends lost 4 bases and 2 bases respectively, with 9 bases between them. The length of the CDR3 is 14 residues. The germline CDR1 and CDR2 sequences are PRHDT and FYEKMQ (reference sequence). CDR3 residues: CASSSRHTGNTIYF. The DNA of the CDR3 is TGTGCCAGCAGCTCCCGACATACTGGAAACACCATATATTTT.

The chain is built from TRBV2 and TRBJ2-7; TRBD2 matches at 10 bases. The germline gives CDR1 SNHLY, CDR2 FYNNEI. J gave up 3 bases and V 3 bases, and 5 bases lay outside the gene matches. The CDR3 extends over 15 amino acids. The CDR3 loop is CASSERSGGVYEQYF. Written as DNA, the CDR3 is TGTGCCAGCAGTGAGAGAAGCGGGGGGGTCTACGAGCAGTACTTC.

The table lists this clone with a count of one. DNA for the CDR3: TGTGCCAGTAGTCAAAACAGGGGCGACGAGCAGTACTTC. Encoded protein: CASSQNRGDEQYF. The V gene is TRBV19, the J gene TRBJ2-7; 7 nucleotides line up with TRBD1. Germline CDR1 reads LNHDA; CDR2 reads SQIVND (reference sequence). CDR3 size: 13 residues. V trimming: 5 bases; J trimming: 5 bases; junction bases outside the gene matches: 6.

The chain links TRBV4-2 to TRBJ1-1; unclear D gene. Germline CDR1 reads LGHNA; CDR2 reads YNFKEQ. The CDR3 is 14 residues long. V was clipped by 0 bases and J by 1 base, with 6 bases between them. The CDR3 here is CASSQERENTEAFF. CDR3 bases: TGTGCCAGCAGCCAAGAGAGGGAGAACACTGAAGCTTTCTTT.

The rearrangement uses TRBV5-4 and TRBJ2-4; perhaps TRBD2 as D (5 bases). Per germline, CDR1 SGHNT and CDR2 YYREEE (reference sequence). CDR3 length equals 16 residues. V lost 2 bases to trimming and J lost 0 bases, with 12 bases between them. The chain's CDR3 is CASSFGEGLAKNIQYF. CDR3 nucleotides: TGTGCCAGCAGCTTTGGAGAGGGCCTAGCCAAAAACATTCAGTACTTC.

V gene TRBV12-5 combines with J gene TRBJ2-1; 7 bases align to TRBD2. CDR1 is LGHNT, CDR2 FRNRAP, per germline. V gave up 6 bases and J gave up 4 bases; unmatched junction bases: 9. CDR3 length equals 15 residues. The CDR3 loop is CASGERGRYYNEQFF. CDR3 bases: TGTGCTAGTGGCGAGCGGGGACGATATTACAATGAGCAGTTCTTC. The full variable domain, its missing parts supplied by reference TRBV12-5 and TRBJ2-1, is DARVTQTPRHKVTEMGQEVTMRCQPILGHNTVFWYRQTMMQGLELLAYFRNRAPLDDSGMPKDRFSAEMPDATLATLKIQPSEPRDSAVYFCASGERGRYYNEQFFGPGTRLTVL.

This clone was seen a single time. The chain recombines TRBV19 with TRBJ2-2; 10 bases agree with TRBD1. The CDR3 loop spans 17 amino acids. V shed 0 bases and J 0 bases; nucleotides not matched to a gene: 1. The germline gives CDR1 LNHDA, CDR2 SQIVND (reference sequence). CDR3 sequence: CASSIEGQGANTGELFF. CDR3 bases: TGTGCCAGTAGTATAGAAGGACAGGGGGCGAACACCGGGGAGCTGTTTTTT.

J is TRBJ2-1 and V is TRBV4-3, with 10 bases that match TRBD2. Germline CDR1 reads LGHNA; CDR2 reads YSLEER. CDR3 length: 18 amino acids. V trimming: 8 bases; J trimming: 7 bases; junction bases outside the gene matches: 20. The DNA for the CDR3 is TGCGCCAGCGCCTCATGGGAATTAAGCGGGGGGGTAGATAATGAGCAGTTCTTC. It encodes CASASWELSGGVDNEQFF.

This clone was counted once. The chain links TRBV6-1 to TRBJ1-3; TRBD1 matches 8 bases. The J segment lost 3 bases and the V segment lost 6 bases, leaving 7 bases of the junction unmatched. The CDR3 has 15 residues. Germline assignment: CDR1 MNHNS and CDR2 SASEGT. The DNA for the CDR3 is TGTGCCAGCAGCGTGGACAGGGCGTTTGGAAACACCATATATTTT. Translation: CASSVDRAFGNTIYF.